This TCR beta chain was observed in a study of shared clonotypes between healthy human individuals. Per germline, CDR1 SEHNR and CDR2 FQNEAQ (reference sequence). V gave up 5 bases and J gave up 4 bases; unmatched junction bases: 4. The CDR3 contains 13 residues. Profiling relied on immunoSEQ multiplex PCR, and the TCRdb table lists in-frame clones only, not all of them. The repertoire holds around 1.5 million clones, with about 98% as singletons. The sequence derives from a man aged 30 to 39 in good health. The gene calls are TRBV7-9 and TRBJ1-2, with 7 bases that match TRBD1. Sequences were obtained from naive CD4+ T cells sorted from blood. Subset noted: CD45RA+ positively selected. The chain's CDR3 is CASSMTGTYGYTF. The CDR3, as DNA: TGTGCCAGCAGCATGACAGGGACCTATGGCTACACCTTC.